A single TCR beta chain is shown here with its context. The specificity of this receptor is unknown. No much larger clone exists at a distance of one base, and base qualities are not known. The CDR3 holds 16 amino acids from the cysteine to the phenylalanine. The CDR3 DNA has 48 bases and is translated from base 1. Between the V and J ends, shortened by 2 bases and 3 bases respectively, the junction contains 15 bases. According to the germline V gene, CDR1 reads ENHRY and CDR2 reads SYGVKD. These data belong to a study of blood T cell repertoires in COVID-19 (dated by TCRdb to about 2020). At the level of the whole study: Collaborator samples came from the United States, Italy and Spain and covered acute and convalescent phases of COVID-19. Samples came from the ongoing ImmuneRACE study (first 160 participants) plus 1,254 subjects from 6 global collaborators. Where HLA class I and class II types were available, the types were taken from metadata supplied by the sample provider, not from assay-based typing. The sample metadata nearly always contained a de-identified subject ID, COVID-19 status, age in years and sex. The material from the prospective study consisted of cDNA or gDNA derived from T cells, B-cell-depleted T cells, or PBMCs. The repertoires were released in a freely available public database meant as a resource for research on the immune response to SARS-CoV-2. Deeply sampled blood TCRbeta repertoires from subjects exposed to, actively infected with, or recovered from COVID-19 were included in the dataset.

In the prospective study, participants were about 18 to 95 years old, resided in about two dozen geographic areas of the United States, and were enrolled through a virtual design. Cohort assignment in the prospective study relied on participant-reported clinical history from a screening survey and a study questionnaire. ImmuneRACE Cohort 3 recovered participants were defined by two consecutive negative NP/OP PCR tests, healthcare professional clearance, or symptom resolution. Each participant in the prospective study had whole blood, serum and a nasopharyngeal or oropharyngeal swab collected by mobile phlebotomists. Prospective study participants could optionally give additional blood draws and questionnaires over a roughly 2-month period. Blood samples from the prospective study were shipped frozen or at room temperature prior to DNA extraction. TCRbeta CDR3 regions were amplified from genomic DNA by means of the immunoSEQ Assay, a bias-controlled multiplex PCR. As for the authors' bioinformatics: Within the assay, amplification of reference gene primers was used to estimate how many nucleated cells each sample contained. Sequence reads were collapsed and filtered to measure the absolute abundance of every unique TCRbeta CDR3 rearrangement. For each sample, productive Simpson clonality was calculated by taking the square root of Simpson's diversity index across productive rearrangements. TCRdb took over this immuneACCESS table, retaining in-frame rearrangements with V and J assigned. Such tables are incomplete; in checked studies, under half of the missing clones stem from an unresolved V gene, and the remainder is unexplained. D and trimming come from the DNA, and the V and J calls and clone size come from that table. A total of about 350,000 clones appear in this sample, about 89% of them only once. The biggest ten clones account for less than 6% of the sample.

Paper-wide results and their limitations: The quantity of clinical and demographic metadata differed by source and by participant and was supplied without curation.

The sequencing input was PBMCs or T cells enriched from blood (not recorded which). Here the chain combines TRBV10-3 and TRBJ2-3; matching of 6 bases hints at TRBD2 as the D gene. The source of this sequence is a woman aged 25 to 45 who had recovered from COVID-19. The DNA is TGTGCCATCAGTGAGGGGGACTCCCAGGCGACAGATACGCAGTATTTT. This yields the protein CAISEGDSQATDTQYF.